These 26 T cell receptor beta chains share one sample of origin, sequenced in a study of blood T cell repertoires in COVID-19. Clones were sequenced by immunoSEQ multiplex PCR, and TCRdb holds only the in-frame ones, with some missing. The table includes around 420,000 clones, roughly 88% detected once. Sequenced: PBMCs or T cells enriched from blood (not recorded which). The origin of the receptors is a woman aged 40-49 years with acute COVID-19.

The chain combines TRBV6-1 with TRBJ1-1, with D tentatively TRBD1 (5 bases). CDR1 MNHNS and CDR2 SASEGT come from the germline V gene. This CDR3 contains 13 residues. Trimming took off 2 bases at V and 5 bases at J, with 9 bases between the two ends. The CDR3 reads CASSETGRTEAFF. The CDR3 DNA is TGTGCCAGCAGTGAAACAGGCCGGACTGAAGCTTTCTTT.

This sequence joins TRBV2 and TRBJ1-6; 7 positions match TRBD1. Trimming cost V 8 bases and J 9 bases; bases outside gene matches: 7. This CDR3 has 13 residues. The V gene's germline CDR1 is SNHLY and CDR2 FYNNEI. The CDR3 is CASEAGGSSPLHF. CDR3 coding DNA: TGTGCCAGCGAGGCAGGGGGGAGTTCACCCCTCCACTTT. The entire variable domain, with the rest obtained from reference TRBV2 and TRBJ1-6, is as follows: EPEVTQTPSHQVTQMGQEVILRCVPISNHLYFYWYRQILGQKVEFLVSFYNNEISEKSEIFDDQFSVERPDGSNFTLKIRSTKLEDSAMYFCASEAGGSSPLHFGNGTRLTVT.

The DNA of the CDR3 is TGTGCCAGCAGCCGAGACAGGTTAATCTACAATGAGCAGTTCTTC. As protein: CASSRDRLIYNEQFF. The chain carries TRBV5-4 and TRBJ2-1; D might be TRBD1 (6 bases). V was pared by 4 bases and J by 3 bases, with 14 bases between. The germline gives CDR1 SGHNT, CDR2 YYREEE (reference sequence). The CDR3 totals 15 residues.

The chain combines TRBV13 with TRBJ1-1; D perhaps matches TRBD1 (6 bases). In germline, CDR1 is PRHDT, CDR2 FYEKMQ (reference sequence). The V and J ends lost 5 bases and 4 bases respectively, with 14 bases between them. This CDR3 is built from 14 residues. As DNA, the CDR3 is TGTGCCAGCAGCCCCCAGGGAGGGGGCACTGAAGCTTTCTTT. Translating it yields CASSPQGGGTEAFF. The variable domain in full, completed from reference TRBV13 and TRBJ1-1, reads AAGVIQSPRHLIKEKRETATLKCYPIPRHDTVYWYQQGPGQDPQFLISFYEKMQSDKGSIPDRFSAQQFSDYHSELNMSSLELGDSALYFCASSPQGGGTEAFFGQGTRLTVV.

The rearrangement links TRBV5-4 to TRBJ2-2; D uncertain. This CDR3 contains 14 residues. V was clipped by 7 bases and J by 3 bases, with 13 bases between them. CDR1 is SGHNT and CDR2 is YYREEE in the germline V gene (reference sequence). CDR3 region: CASRFWADTGELFF. The CDR3 nucleotides are TGTGCCAGCCGTTTTTGGGCCGACACCGGGGAGCTGTTTTTT.

The rearrangement uses TRBV6-5 and TRBJ1-2; D gene unclear. CDR1 and CDR2 (germline): MNHEY, SVGAGI. V was pared by 6 bases and J by 6 bases, with 11 bases between. The CDR3 loop spans 12 amino acids. CDR3: CASRESPDGYTF. Here the CDR3 DNA reads TGTGCCAGCAGGGAGAGTCCCGATGGCTACACCTTC.

This clone was seen only once. This chain links TRBV11-2 with TRBJ2-7; 9 positions match TRBD2. Germline CDR1 SGHAT, CDR2 FQNNGV. The ends lost 0 bases at V and 1 base at J; junction bases unmatched: 4. This CDR3 spans 16 amino acids. Here the CDR3 DNA reads TGTGCCAGCAGCTTAGAGCGGGGGGGCATGTCCTACGAGCAGTACTTC. Translating it yields CASSLERGGMSYEQYF.

The chain combines TRBV29-1 with TRBJ1-5; no clear D. Germline V gene data show CDR1 as SQVTM and CDR2 as ANQGSEA. V lost 4 bases and J 4 bases, leaving 11 bases between the germline ends. The CDR3 is made up of 13 amino acids. CDR3 in DNA: TGCAGCGTTGCTTCCGCTGAGAATCAGCCCCAGCATTTT. Residues: CSVASAENQPQHF.

The chain has TRBV7-8 and TRBJ1-5; D not resolved. Trimming stripped 4 bases from V and 0 bases from J, with 16 bases between. From germline, CDR1 is SGHVS and CDR2 FQNEAQ. This CDR3 region has 17 residues. The CDR3 reads CASSSSEGIYSNQPQHF. The CDR3 region has the DNA TGTGCCAGCAGCTCTTCCGAGGGCATATATAGCAATCAGCCCCAGCATTTT.

In its sample, this clone was seen once. This chain's CDR3 is CAWSPGGTWYGYTF. DNA of the CDR3: TGTGCCTGGAGCCCCGGGGGGACGTGGTATGGCTACACCTTC. V and J are TRBV30 and TRBJ1-2, with D possibly TRBD1 on 5 matching bases. The CDR3 has 14 residues. V shed 3 bases and J shed 5 bases, with 16 bases lying between them. The germline gives CDR1 GTSNPN, CDR2 SVGIG (reference sequence).

The rearrangement joins TRBV7-2 to TRBJ1-5; no definite D call. The V end lost 2 bases, the J end lost 0 bases, and 5 bases lay between the germline ends. The CDR3 is 14 amino acids. Germline V gene lookup returns CDR1 SGHTA and CDR2 FQGNSA. The CDR3 region is CASSLSNSNQPQHF. CDR3 in DNA: TGTGCCAGCAGCTTAAGCAATAGCAATCAGCCCCAGCATTTT. The full variable domain, in which reference TRBV7-2 and TRBJ1-5 provide the parts outside the CDR3, is GAGVSQSPSNKVTEKGKDVELRCDPISGHTALYWYRQSLGQGLEFLIYFQGNSAPDKSGLPSDRFSAERTGGSVSTLTIQRTQQEDSAVYLCASSLSNSNQPQHFGDGTRLSIL.

V and J are TRBV4-1 and TRBJ1-1; D possibly corresponds to TRBD1 (6 bases). Trimming stripped 4 bases from V and 7 bases from J, with 10 bases between. The CDR3 contains 12 residues. Germline assignment: CDR1 MGHRA and CDR2 YSYEKL. CDR3 residues: CASSLIRGEAFF. CDR3 bases: TGCGCCAGCAGCCTGATCAGGGGTGAAGCTTTCTTT.

The gene calls are TRBV6-5 and TRBJ1-4; D is unresolved. Germline CDR1 and CDR2: MNHEY and SVGAGI. The V end was cut by 8 bases, the J end by 6 bases, with 10 bases between. CDR3 length equals 12 residues. As DNA, the CDR3 is TGTGCCAGCCGGAGGGCGGATGAAAAACTGTTTTTT. Translated: CASRRADEKLFF.

This chain joins TRBV7-7 and TRBJ2-2, with 7 bases aligning to TRBD2. The V and J ends lost 5 bases and 3 bases, in that order; junction bases with no gene match: 3. Germline loops: CDR1 SSHAT, CDR2 FNYEAQ (reference sequence). This CDR3 contains 14 residues. CDR3 sequence: CASSRDYYTGELFF. The CDR3 nucleotides read TGTGCCAGCAGCCGGGACTATTACACCGGGGAGCTGTTTTTT.

This rearrangement joins TRBV7-9 to TRBJ1-2, with 7 bases aligning to TRBD1. The CDR3 sequence is 15 residues long. V dropped 1 base and J dropped 5; count of bases not matched to a gene: 7. Germline V gene data show CDR1 as SEHNR and CDR2 as FQNEAQ (reference sequence). CDR3 region: CASSLEPGQHYGYTF. The CDR3 DNA follows: TGTGCCAGCAGCTTAGAGCCGGGACAGCATTATGGCTACACCTTC.

This sequence joins TRBV3-1 (or the pseudogene TRBV3-2) and TRBJ2-1, with TRBD2 identical over 8 bases. The CDR3 runs to 15 residues. Per the germline V gene, CDR1 is LGHDT and CDR2 is YNNKEL (reference sequence). The V segment lost 2 bases and the J segment 1 base; nucleotides outside the gene matches: 1. In nucleotides, the CDR3 is TGTGCCAGCAGCCAAATAGCGGGGTCCTACAATGAGCAGTTCTTC. Translation: CASSQIAGSYNEQFF.

The chain carries TRBV7-6 and TRBJ2-1, with D perhaps matching TRBD2 (6 bases). Germline V gives CDR1 SGHVS, CDR2 FNYEAQ. CDR3 length: 15 residues. Deletions cut 0 bases from V and 5 bases from J, with 11 bases between. This CDR3 is CASSLALADNNEQFF. DNA of the CDR3: TGTGCCAGCAGCTTAGCATTAGCGGATAACAATGAGCAGTTCTTC.

This clone occurred once. J is TRBJ1-5 and V is TRBV19, with D unclear. Germline CDR1 is LNHDA and CDR2 is SQIVND (reference sequence). The CDR3 totals 15 residues. The V end lost 0 bases, the J end lost 0 bases, and 6 bases lay between the germline ends. CDR3 nucleotide sequence: TGTGCCAGTAGTATAGATAGCTATAGCAATCAGCCCCAGCATTTT. The encoded protein is CASSIDSYSNQPQHF.

V usage is TRBV5-1 and J usage is TRBJ2-1, with D possibly being TRBD1 (6 bases). Germline loops: CDR1 SGHRS, CDR2 YFSETQ. The CDR3 spans 16 residues. Trimming shortened V by 4 bases and J by 0 bases, and 14 bases separated the two germline ends. This CDR3 reads CASSEPKTGSYNEQFF. CDR3 in DNA: TGCGCCAGCAGCGAACCTAAGACAGGCTCCTACAATGAGCAGTTCTTC. The full variable domain, with the rest looked up from reference TRBV5-1 and TRBJ2-1, is KAGVTQTPRYLIKTRGQQVTLSCSPISGHRSVSWYQQTPGQGLQFLFEYFSETQRNKGNFPGRFSGRQFSNSRSEMNVSTLELGDSALYLCASSEPKTGSYNEQFFGPGTRLTVL.

This chain joins TRBV7-5 and TRBJ1-2; the table's D call TRBD1 went unverified against the DNA. TRBV7-5 is annotated as a pseudogene. There are 13 residues in the CDR3. The CDR3 protein is CARSLPGVYGYTF. The DNA of the CDR3 is TGTGCCAGAAGCTTACCAGGGGTCTATGGCTACACCTTC.

The gene calls are TRBV15 and TRBJ1-5, with 8 bases aligning to TRBD1. Losses at the gene ends were 0 bases for V and 6 bases for J; bases not matched to a gene: 1. The germline CDR1 and CDR2 sequences are LNHNV and YYDKDF (reference sequence). The CDR3 covers 14 residues. The CDR3 reads CATSREQGGQPQHF. For the CDR3, the DNA is TGTGCCACCAGCAGAGAACAGGGGGGTCAGCCCCAGCATTTT.

CDR3 sequence: CASSFFILTSLAKNIQYF. In nucleotides, the CDR3 is TGTGCCAGCAGCTTTTTTATCCTAACTTCTTTAGCCAAAAACATTCAGTACTTC. The chain is built from TRBV7-9 and TRBJ2-4; D not resolved. Germline V CDR1 and CDR2: SEHNR, FQNEAQ (reference sequence). The CDR3 runs 18 residues. The V and J ends lost 3 bases and 0 bases respectively, with 18 bases between them. Variable domain in full (rest from reference TRBV7-9 and TRBJ2-4): DTGVSQNPRHKITKRGQNVTFRCDPISEHNRLYWYRQTLGQGPEFLTYFQNEAQLEKSRLLSDRFSAERPKGSFSTLEIQRTEQGDSAMYLCASSFFILTSLAKNIQYFGAGTRLSVL.

This clone was counted a few times. The chain recombines TRBV2 with TRBJ1-2; the D gene is possibly TRBD1 (6 bases). CDR3 size: 15 residues. V was pared by 3 bases and J by 6 bases, with 17 bases between. Germline V gives CDR1 SNHLY, CDR2 FYNNEI. CDR3 protein: CASSDVLDGGHGYTF. The CDR3 DNA reads as TGTGCCAGCAGTGACGTCCTCGACGGGGGGCATGGCTACACCTTC.

In regard to this clone: The sample contains more than one DNA sequence encoding this CDR3. This chain connects TRBV3-1 (or the pseudogene TRBV3-2) to TRBJ1-3; no reliable D call. The V gene lost 3 bases and the J gene lost 0 bases, with 6 bases spanning the gap. Germline loops: CDR1 LGHDT, CDR2 YNNKEL (reference sequence). The CDR3 is 14 amino acids. CDR3 region: CASSHRGSGNTIYF. CDR3 DNA: TGTGCCAGCAGCCATCGAGGCTCTGGAAACACCATATATTTT.

The J gene is TRBJ1-3, the V gene TRBV4-1; D is unclear. The length of the CDR3 is 18 residues. V was trimmed by 1 base and J by 0 bases, leaving 16 bases between them. Germline CDR1 is MGHRA and CDR2 is YSYEKL. The CDR3 coding sequence is TGCGCCAGCAGCCAAGGTTCTGGGAGAGCCGGCTCTGGAAACACCATATATTTT. Translating gives CASSQGSGRAGSGNTIYF.

This chain uses TRBV6-5 with TRBJ2-5; D is possibly TRBD1 (6 bases). V lost 6 bases to trimming and J lost 2 bases, with 16 bases between them. Germline-derived CDR1 and CDR2 are MNHEY and SVGAGI. The CDR3 runs to 15 residues. This chain's CDR3 is CASRDPTGNQETQYF. Written as DNA, the CDR3 is TGTGCCAGCAGGGACCCTACAGGGAATCAAGAGACCCAGTACTTC.